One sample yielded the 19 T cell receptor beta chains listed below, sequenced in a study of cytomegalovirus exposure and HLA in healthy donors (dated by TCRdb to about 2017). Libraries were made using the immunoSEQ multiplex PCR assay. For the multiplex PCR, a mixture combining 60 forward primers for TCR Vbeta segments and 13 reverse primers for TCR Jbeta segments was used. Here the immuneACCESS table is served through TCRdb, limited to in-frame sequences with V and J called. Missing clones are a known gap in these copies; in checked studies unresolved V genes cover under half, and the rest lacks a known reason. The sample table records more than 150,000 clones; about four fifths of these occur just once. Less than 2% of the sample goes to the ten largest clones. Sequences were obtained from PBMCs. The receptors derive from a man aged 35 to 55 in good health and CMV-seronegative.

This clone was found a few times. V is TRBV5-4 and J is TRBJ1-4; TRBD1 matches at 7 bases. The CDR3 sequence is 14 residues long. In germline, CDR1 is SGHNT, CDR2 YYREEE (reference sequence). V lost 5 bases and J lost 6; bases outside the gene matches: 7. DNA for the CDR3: TGTGCCAGCAGTCTCAGGGGGGCCGATGAAAAACTGTTTTTT. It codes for CASSLRGADEKLFF.

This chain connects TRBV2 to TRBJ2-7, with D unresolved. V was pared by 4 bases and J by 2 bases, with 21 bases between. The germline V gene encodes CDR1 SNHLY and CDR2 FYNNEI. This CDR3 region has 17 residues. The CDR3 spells CASSVDIPSAPAYEQYF. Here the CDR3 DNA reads TGTGCCAGCAGTGTCGACATCCCTTCGGCCCCAGCCTACGAGCAGTACTTC. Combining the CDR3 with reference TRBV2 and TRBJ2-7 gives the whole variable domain EPEVTQTPSHQVTQMGQEVILRCVPISNHLYFYWYRQILGQKVEFLVSFYNNEISEKSEIFDDQFSVERPDGSNFTLKIRSTKLEDSAMYFCASSVDIPSAPAYEQYFGPGTRLTVT.

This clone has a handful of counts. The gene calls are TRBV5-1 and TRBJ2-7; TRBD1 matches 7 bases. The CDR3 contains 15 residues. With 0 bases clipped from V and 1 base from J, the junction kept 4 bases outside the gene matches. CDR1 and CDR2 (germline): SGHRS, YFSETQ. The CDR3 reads CASSLDGTESYEQYF. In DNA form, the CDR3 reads TGCGCCAGCAGCTTGGACGGGACAGAATCCTACGAGCAGTACTTC. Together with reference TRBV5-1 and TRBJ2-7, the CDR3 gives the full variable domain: KAGVTQTPRYLIKTRGQQVTLSCSPISGHRSVSWYQQTPGQGLQFLFEYFSETQRNKGNFPGRFSGRQFSNSRSEMNVSTLELGDSALYLCASSLDGTESYEQYFGPGTRLTVT.

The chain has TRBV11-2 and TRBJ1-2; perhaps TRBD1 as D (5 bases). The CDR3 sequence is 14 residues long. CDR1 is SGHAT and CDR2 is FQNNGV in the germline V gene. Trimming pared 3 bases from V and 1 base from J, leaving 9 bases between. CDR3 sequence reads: CASSFGGINYGYTF. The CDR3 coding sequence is TGTGCCAGCAGCTTCGGGGGGATTAACTATGGCTACACCTTC. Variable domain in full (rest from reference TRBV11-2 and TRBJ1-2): EAGVAQSPRYKIIEKRQSVAFWCNPISGHATLYWYQQILGQGPKLLIQFQNNGVVDDSQLPKDRFSAERLKGVDSTLKIQPAKLEDSAVYLCASSFGGINYGYTFGSGTRLTVV.

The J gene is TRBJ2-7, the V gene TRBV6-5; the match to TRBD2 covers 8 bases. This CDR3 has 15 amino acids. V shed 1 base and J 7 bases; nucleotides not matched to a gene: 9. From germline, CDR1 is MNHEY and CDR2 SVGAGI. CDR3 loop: CASSYLAGQPREQYF. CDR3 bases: TGTGCCAGCAGTTACTTAGCGGGGCAGCCCAGGGAGCAGTACTTC.

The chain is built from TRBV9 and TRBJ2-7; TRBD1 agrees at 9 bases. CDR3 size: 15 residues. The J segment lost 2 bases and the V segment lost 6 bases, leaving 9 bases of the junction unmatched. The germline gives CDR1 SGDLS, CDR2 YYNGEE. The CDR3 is CASNKGQGLPYEQYF. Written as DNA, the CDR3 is TGTGCCAGCAACAAGGGACAGGGTCTGCCCTACGAGCAGTACTTC.

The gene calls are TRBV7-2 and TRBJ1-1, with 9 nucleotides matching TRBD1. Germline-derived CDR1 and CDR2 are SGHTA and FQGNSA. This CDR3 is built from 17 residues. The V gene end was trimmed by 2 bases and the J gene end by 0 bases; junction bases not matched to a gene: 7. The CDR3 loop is CASSLTPGQGMNTEAFF. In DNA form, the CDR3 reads TGTGCCAGCAGCTTAACCCCGGGACAGGGAATGAACACTGAAGCTTTCTTT.

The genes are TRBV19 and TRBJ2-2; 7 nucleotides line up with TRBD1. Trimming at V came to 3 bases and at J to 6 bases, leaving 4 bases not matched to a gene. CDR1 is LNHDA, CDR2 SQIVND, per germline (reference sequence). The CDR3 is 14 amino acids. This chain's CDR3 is CASSIDRVPGELFF. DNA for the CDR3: TGTGCCAGTAGTATCGACAGGGTTCCCGGGGAGCTGTTTTTT.

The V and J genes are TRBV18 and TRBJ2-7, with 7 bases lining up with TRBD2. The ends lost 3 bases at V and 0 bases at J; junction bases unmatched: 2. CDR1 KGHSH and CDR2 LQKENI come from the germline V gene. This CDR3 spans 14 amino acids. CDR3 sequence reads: CASSPLADSYEQYF. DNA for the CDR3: TGTGCCAGCTCACCTCTAGCGGACTCCTACGAGCAGTACTTC. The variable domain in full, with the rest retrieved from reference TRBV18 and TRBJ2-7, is NAGVMQNPRHLVRRRGQEARLRCSPMKGHSHVYWYRQLPEEGLKFMVYLQKENIIDESGMPKERFSAEFPKEGPSILRIQQVVRGDSAAYFCASSPLADSYEQYFGPGTRLTVT.

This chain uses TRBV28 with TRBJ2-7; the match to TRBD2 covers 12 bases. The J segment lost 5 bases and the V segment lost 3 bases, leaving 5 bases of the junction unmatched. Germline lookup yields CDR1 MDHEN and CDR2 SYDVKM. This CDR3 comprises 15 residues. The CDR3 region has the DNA TGTGCCAGCAGTTTGTTGACTAGCGGGGGTGACGAGCAGTACTTC. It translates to CASSLLTSGGDEQYF.

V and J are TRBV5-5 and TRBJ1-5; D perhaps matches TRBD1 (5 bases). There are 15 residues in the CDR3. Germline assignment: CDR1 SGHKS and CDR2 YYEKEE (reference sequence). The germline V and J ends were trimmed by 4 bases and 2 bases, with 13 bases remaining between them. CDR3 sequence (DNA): TGTGCCAGCAGCACGGACATTTCGGGCAATCAGCCCCAGCATTTT. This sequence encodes CASSTDISGNQPQHF.

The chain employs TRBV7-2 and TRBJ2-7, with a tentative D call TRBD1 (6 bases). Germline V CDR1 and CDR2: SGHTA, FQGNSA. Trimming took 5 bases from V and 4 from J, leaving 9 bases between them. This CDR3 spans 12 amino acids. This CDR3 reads CASSTDSYEQYF. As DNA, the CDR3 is TGTGCCAGCAGCACGGACAGTTACGAGCAGTACTTC.

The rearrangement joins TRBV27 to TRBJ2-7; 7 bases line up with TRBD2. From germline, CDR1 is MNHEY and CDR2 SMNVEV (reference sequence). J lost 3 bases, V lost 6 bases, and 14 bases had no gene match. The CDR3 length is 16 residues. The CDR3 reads CASRLGLGAGVYEQYF. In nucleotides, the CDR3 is TGTGCCAGCAGGCTCGGACTAGGGGCGGGAGTCTACGAGCAGTACTTC.

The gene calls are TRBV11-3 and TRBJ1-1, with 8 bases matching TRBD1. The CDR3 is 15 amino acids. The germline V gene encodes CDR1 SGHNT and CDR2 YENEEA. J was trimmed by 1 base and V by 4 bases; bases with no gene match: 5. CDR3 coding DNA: TGTGCCAGCAGCTCCCGACAGGGGCCGAACACTGAAGCTTTCTTT. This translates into CASSSRQGPNTEAFF.

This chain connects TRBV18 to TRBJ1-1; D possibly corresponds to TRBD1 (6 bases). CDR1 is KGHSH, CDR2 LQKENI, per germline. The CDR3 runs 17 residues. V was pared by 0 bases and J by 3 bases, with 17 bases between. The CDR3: CASSPPRPGERDTEAFF. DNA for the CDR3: TGTGCCAGCTCACCACCACGGCCAGGGGAACGAGACACTGAAGCTTTCTTT.

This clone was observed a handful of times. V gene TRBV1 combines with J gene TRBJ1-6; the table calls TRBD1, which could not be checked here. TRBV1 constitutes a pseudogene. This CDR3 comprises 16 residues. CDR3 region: CTSSRPGGSYNSPLHF. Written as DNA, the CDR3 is TGCACCAGCAGCCGCCCAGGGGGCTCCTATAATTCACCCCTCCACTTT.

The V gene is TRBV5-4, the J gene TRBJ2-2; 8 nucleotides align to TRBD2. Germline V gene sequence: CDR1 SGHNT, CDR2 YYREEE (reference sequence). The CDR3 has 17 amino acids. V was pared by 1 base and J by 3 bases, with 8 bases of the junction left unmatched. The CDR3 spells CASSLTSGPRYTGELFF. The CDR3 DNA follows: TGTGCCAGCAGCTTGACTAGCGGCCCCCGGTACACCGGGGAGCTGTTTTTT.

CDR3 DNA sequence: TGTGCCAGCAGTACAATCAGACAAACCTGGAATCAGCCCCAGCATTTT. As protein: CASSTIRQTWNQPQHF. The chain joins TRBV6-6 to TRBJ1-5; unclear D gene. The V gene's germline CDR1 is MNHNY and CDR2 SVGAGI (reference sequence). The CDR3 covers 16 residues. The V end was cut by 5 bases, the J end by 4 bases, with 18 bases between.

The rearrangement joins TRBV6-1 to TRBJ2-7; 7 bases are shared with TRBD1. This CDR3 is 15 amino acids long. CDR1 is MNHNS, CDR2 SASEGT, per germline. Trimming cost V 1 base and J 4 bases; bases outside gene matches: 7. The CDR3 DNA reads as TGTGCCAGCAGTGAAGACCTCAGGGGGAATTACGAGCAGTACTTC. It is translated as CASSEDLRGNYEQYF.